The 21 T cell receptor beta chains below were found in one sample sequenced in a study of post-analysis software for immune sequencing data. Study-wide results and limits: Patients showed TRBV5-6, TRBV5-1 and TRBV20-1 among roughly 5 TRBV segments more frequent than in controls.

No antigen has been identified for these receptors. Unique molecular identifiers were present in the TCR beta cDNA libraries. From the PCR reads, TCRdb called clonotypes with MiXCR, one entry per CDR3 protein. This table has about 540,000 distinct CDR3 sequences, around 31% appearing once. The sample was blood. The receptors were gathered from a girl younger than 18 with multiple sclerosis.

The table lists this clonotype with a few counts. V is TRBV20-1 and J is TRBJ2-5, with TRBD2 as a possible D gene (5 bases). Germline V CDR1 and CDR2: DFQATT, SNEGSKA (reference sequence). The CDR3 spans 12 residues. Trimming removed 6 bases from V and 5 bases from J, with 13 bases in between. The DNA for the CDR3 is TGCAGTGCAAGGACTCGAGGGGAGACCCAGTACTTC. It specifies CSARTRGETQYF.

This chain joins TRBV20-1 and TRBJ2-7; 9 positions agree with TRBD1. The germline V gene has CDR1 DFQATT and CDR2 SNEGSKA (reference sequence). The CDR3 covers 18 residues. The trim removed 6 bases at V and 2 bases at J, leaving 20 bases unmatched. CDR3 nucleotide sequence: TGCAGTGCCCGAGTCTGGACAGGGGAAGATCTCGGGGCCTACGAGCAGTACTTC. Residues: CSARVWTGEDLGAYEQYF.

J is TRBJ2-5 and V is TRBV12-3 or TRBV12-4; 10 bases agree with TRBD2. The CDR3 covers 14 residues. V dropped 5 bases and J dropped 10; count of bases not matched to a gene: 10. CDR3 protein: CASSTLTSGAIQYF. The CDR3 DNA sequence: TGTGCCAGCAGTACACTAACTAGCGGGGCAATCCAGTACTTC.

The chain employs TRBV6-5 and TRBJ1-5; 8 positions agree with TRBD1. The CDR3 has 14 residues. V lost 6 bases to trimming and J lost 4 bases; unmatched junction nucleotides: 5. From germline, CDR1 is MNHEY and CDR2 SVGAGI. CDR3 residues: CASRPDRGNQPQHF. The CDR3 DNA reads TGTGCCAGCAGGCCCGACAGGGGAAATCAGCCCCAGCATTTT.

The chain employs TRBV20-1 and TRBJ1-2; 8 bases fit TRBD1. With 1 base clipped from V and 4 bases from J, the junction kept 5 bases outside the gene matches. The CDR3 spans 14 residues. Per the germline V gene, CDR1 is DFQATT and CDR2 is SNEGSKA (reference sequence). In DNA, the CDR3 is TGCAGTGCTAGAGGAGACAGGGGCCGCTATGGCTACACCTTC. Translated, it gives CSARGDRGRYGYTF.

The chain links TRBV6-5 to TRBJ1-6; the D is unclear. CDR1 MNHEY and CDR2 SVGAGI come from the germline V gene. The CDR3 contains 16 residues. V was trimmed by 5 bases and J by 8 bases, leaving 19 bases between them. For the CDR3, the DNA is TGTGCCAGCAGTCCGAACAGCCCCGATCAGGATTCACCCCTCCACTTT. It specifies CASSPNSPDQDSPLHF.

There are a few counts of this clonotype. This sequence joins TRBV7-9 and TRBJ1-5, with D possibly TRBD1 on 6 matching bases. Trimming left V 4 bases short and J 5 bases short, with 21 bases between. Looked up from germline, CDR1 is SEHNR and CDR2 is FQNEAQ (reference sequence). CDR3 length: 17 amino acids. DNA of the CDR3: TGTGCCAGCAGCTCGGCCGGGACACGCCTTAGGGATCAGCCCCAGCATTTT. Its translation is CASSSAGTRLRDQPQHF.

A few counts support this clonotype. V gene TRBV11-2 combines with J gene TRBJ1-2, with D possibly TRBD1 on 5 matching bases. The germline CDR1 and CDR2 sequences are SGHAT and FQNNGV. Trimming cost V 2 bases and J 0 bases, with 7 bases left between them. The CDR3 is 14 amino acids. As DNA, the CDR3 is TGTGCCAGCAGCTTACACAGGTCTAACTATGGCTACACCTTC. The encoded protein is CASSLHRSNYGYTF.

This chain joins TRBV4-2 and TRBJ1-2, with D possibly matching TRBD1 (6 bases). The CDR3 spans 18 residues. The germline CDR1 and CDR2 sequences are LGHNA and YNFKEQ. V was pared by 0 bases and J by 2 bases, with 19 bases between. This CDR3 reads CASSQDWGAKSGNYGYTF. The CDR3 DNA follows: TGTGCCAGCAGCCAAGATTGGGGGGCTAAATCGGGAAACTATGGCTACACCTTC.

The chain employs TRBV20-1 and TRBJ2-7; a possible D gene is TRBD1 (5 bases). There are 14 residues in the CDR3. V was clipped by 3 bases and J by 3 bases, with 15 bases between them. The germline V gene has CDR1 DFQATT and CDR2 SNEGSKA (reference sequence). This CDR3 reads CSASPQGPNYEQYF. CDR3 DNA sequence: TGCAGTGCTAGCCCGCAGGGCCCAAACTACGAGCAGTACTTC.

This clonotype showed up just a few times. The chain joins TRBV20-1 to TRBJ1-2; no reliable D call. The CDR3 is 13 residues long. V lost 4 bases to trimming and J lost 2 bases, with 11 bases between them. The germline CDR1 and CDR2 sequences are DFQATT and SNEGSKA (reference sequence). The CDR3 spells CSANPTYNYGYTF. The DNA of the CDR3 is TGCAGTGCTAATCCGACGTACAACTATGGCTACACCTTC.

This clonotype appeared a single time. This may be a read error, as it is one base from a much larger clone. The V and J genes are TRBV6-5 and TRBJ2-7; TRBD1 matches 8 bases. The germline V gene has CDR1 MNHEY and CDR2 SVGAGI. This CDR3 contains 13 residues. The CDR3 DNA sequence: TGTACCAGCAGTCTCGGGACAGGCTACGAGCAGTACTTC. It is translated as CTSSLGTGYEQYF.

This clonotype appeared a few times. CDR3 loop: CSARVQPVDTQYF. The DNA for the CDR3 is TGCAGTGCTAGAGTACAGCCTGTAGATACGCAGTATTTT. This sequence joins TRBV20-1 and TRBJ2-3, with D hard to call. The CDR3 loop spans 13 amino acids. Trimming removed 1 base at V and 5 bases at J, with 10 bases between. Germline loops: CDR1 DFQATT, CDR2 SNEGSKA (reference sequence).

This clonotype was observed a few times. This chain uses TRBV7-9 with TRBJ1-5; TRBD1 is a possible D gene (6 bases). CDR1 SEHNR and CDR2 FQNEAQ come from the germline V gene (reference sequence). Trimming stripped 5 bases from V and 5 bases from J, with 10 bases between. This CDR3 spans 13 amino acids. CDR3 protein: CASSLKGDQPQHF. The CDR3, as DNA: TGTGCCAGCAGCCTAAAGGGGGATCAGCCCCAGCATTTT. Complete variable domain (other parts from reference TRBV7-9 and TRBJ1-5): DTGVSQNPRHKITKRGQNVTFRCDPISEHNRLYWYRQTLGQGPEFLTYFQNEAQLEKSRLLSDRFSAERPKGSFSTLEIQRTEQGDSAMYLCASSLKGDQPQHFGDGTRLSIL.

V usage is TRBV20-1 and J usage is TRBJ2-3; a weak D match, TRBD1 (6 bases). This CDR3 has 13 residues. The V end was cut by 3 bases, the J end by 2 bases, with 9 bases between. Germline V gene lookup returns CDR1 DFQATT and CDR2 SNEGSKA (reference sequence). The CDR3 DNA reads TGCAGTGCTAGGGACAGCTACACAGATACGCAGTATTTT. Protein: CSARDSYTDTQYF.

This chain connects TRBV25-1 to TRBJ1-2; D is uncertain. There are 14 residues in the CDR3. The V gene lost 8 bases and the J gene lost 8 bases, with 21 bases spanning the gap. Germline V gene lookup returns CDR1 MGHDK and CDR2 SYGVNS. The CDR3 region is CASRGVDKTEGYTF. CDR3 nucleotide sequence: TGTGCCAGCCGCGGAGTAGACAAAACGGAGGGCTACACCTTC.

This clonotype was recorded a few times. The chain recombines TRBV29-1 with TRBJ2-1; 8 bases align to TRBD1. Germline lookup yields CDR1 SQVTM and CDR2 ANQGSEA. With 7 bases clipped from V and 7 bases from J, the junction kept 9 bases outside the gene matches. CDR3 length: 13 residues. CDR3 loop: CSAFQGAENEQFF. The CDR3 DNA reads TGCAGCGCTTTCCAGGGGGCAGAAAATGAGCAGTTCTTC.

The chain links TRBV7-9 to TRBJ2-4, with D possibly TRBD2 on 6 matching bases. The CDR3 runs to 13 residues. The germline gives CDR1 SEHNR, CDR2 FQNEAQ (reference sequence). V shed 2 bases and J shed 7 bases, with 9 bases lying between them. The CDR3 DNA reads TGTGCCAGCAGCTTAATGGGGAGGAACATTCAGTACTTC. Amino acids: CASSLMGRNIQYF.

This clonotype was picked up a small number of times. The chain joins TRBV5-1 to TRBJ2-1, with 9 nucleotides matching TRBD1. V gave up 0 bases and J gave up 2 bases; unmatched junction bases: 3. The CDR3 has 16 residues. Germline-derived CDR1 and CDR2 are SGHRS and YFSETQ. The CDR3 DNA is TGCGCCAGCAGCTTGGCAGGGGACAGGGCCTACAATGAGCAGTTCTTC. It yields the protein CASSLAGDRAYNEQFF.

The rearrangement uses TRBV19 and TRBJ2-1; no clear D gene. The CDR3 runs 13 residues. Trimming took 3 bases from V and 3 from J, leaving 6 bases between them. CDR1 and CDR2 from the germline V gene are LNHDA and SQIVND (reference sequence). CDR3 protein: CASSILGYNEQFF. Written as DNA, the CDR3 is TGTGCCAGTAGTATTTTAGGCTACAATGAGCAGTTCTTC. Supplemented by reference TRBV19 and TRBJ2-1, the full variable domain reads DGGITQSPKYLFRKEGQNVTLSCEQNLNHDAMYWYRQDPGQGLRLIYYSQIVNDFQKGDIAEGYSVSREKKESFPLTVTSAQKNPTAFYLCASSILGYNEQFFGPGTRLTVL.

This chain links TRBV11-2 with TRBJ2-5, with 13 bases fitting TRBD2. There are 21 residues in the CDR3. Trimming cost V 5 bases and J 11 bases; bases outside gene matches: 29. The germline V gene has CDR1 SGHAT and CDR2 FQNNGV. CDR3 in DNA: TGTGCCAGCAGCCGAGAAGGGTCTTTCGGACTAGCGGGGGCGGGGTACAATGAGCAGTACTTC. This translates into CASSREGSFGLAGAGYNEQYF.